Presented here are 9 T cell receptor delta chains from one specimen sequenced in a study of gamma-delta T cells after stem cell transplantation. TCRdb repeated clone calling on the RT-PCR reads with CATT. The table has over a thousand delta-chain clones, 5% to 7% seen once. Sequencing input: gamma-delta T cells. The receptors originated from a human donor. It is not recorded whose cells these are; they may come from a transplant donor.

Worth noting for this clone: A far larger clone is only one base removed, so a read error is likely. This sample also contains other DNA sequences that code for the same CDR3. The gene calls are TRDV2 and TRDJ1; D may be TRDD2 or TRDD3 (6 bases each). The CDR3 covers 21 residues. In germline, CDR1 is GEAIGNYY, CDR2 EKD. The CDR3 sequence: CACDTLPYFSSSPTWGDKLIF. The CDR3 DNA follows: TGCGCCTGTGACACCTTACCGTACTTTTCCAGTAGTCCTACGTGGGGGGATAAACTCATCTTT.

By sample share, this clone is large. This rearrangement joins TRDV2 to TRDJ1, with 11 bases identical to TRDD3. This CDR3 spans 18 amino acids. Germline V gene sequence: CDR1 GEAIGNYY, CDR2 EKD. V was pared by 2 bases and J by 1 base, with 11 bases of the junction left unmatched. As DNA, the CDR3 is TGTGCCTGTGACATCGTACTGGGGGATAAGGGGTCCACCGATAAACTCATCTTT. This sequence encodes CACDIVLGDKGSTDKLIF.

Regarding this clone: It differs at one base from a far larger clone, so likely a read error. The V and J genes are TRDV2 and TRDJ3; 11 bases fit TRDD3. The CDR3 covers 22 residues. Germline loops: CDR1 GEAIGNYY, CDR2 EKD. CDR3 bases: TGTGCCTGTGACAGTCCGGAACTAAGTGGGGGATACGCGTCCTGGGACACCCGACAGGTGTTTTTC. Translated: CACDSPELSGGYASWDTRQVFF.

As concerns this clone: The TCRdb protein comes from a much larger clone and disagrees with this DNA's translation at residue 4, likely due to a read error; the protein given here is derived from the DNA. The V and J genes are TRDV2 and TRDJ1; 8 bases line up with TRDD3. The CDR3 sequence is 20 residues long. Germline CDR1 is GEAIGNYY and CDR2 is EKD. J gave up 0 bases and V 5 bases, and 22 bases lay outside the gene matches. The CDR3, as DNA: TGTGCCTGTGGCCCTCTTCCGGTCGTACTGGGGGTCACGTACACCGATAAACTCATCTTT. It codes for CACGPLPVVLGVTYTDKLIF.

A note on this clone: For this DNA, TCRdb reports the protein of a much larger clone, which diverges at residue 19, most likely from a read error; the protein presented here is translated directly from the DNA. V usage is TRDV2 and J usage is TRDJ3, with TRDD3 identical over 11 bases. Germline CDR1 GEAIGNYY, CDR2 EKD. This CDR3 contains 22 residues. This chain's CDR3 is CACDSPELSGGYASWDTRRMFF. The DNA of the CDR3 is TGTGCCTGTGACAGTCCGGAACTAAGTGGGGGATACGCGTCCTGGGACACCCGACGGATGTTTTTC.

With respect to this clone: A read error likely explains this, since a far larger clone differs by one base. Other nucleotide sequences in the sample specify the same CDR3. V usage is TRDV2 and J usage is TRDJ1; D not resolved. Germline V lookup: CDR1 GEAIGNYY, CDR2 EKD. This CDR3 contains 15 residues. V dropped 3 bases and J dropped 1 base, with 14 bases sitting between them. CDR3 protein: CACDDLSGATDKLIF. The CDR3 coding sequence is TGTGCCTGTGACGACCTGTCAGGGGCCACCGATAAACTCATCTTT.

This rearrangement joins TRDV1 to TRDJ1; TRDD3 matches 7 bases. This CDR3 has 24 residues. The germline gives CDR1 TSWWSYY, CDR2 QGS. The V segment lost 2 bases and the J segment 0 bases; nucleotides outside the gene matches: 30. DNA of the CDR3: TGTGCTCTTGGGGAAAACGTATGGCCCCTTACTGGGGATCGCCCAACGTTATACACCGATAAACTCATCTTT. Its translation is CALGENVWPLTGDRPTLYTDKLIF.

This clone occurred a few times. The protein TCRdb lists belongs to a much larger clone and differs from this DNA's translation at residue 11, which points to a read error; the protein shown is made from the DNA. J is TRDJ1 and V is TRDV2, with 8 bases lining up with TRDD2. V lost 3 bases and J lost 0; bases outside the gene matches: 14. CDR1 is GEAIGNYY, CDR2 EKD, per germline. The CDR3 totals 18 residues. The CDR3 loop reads CACDPLPTVSLYTDKLIF. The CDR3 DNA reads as TGTGCCTGTGACCCGCTTCCTACGGTTAGCCTGTACACCGATAAACTCATCTTT.

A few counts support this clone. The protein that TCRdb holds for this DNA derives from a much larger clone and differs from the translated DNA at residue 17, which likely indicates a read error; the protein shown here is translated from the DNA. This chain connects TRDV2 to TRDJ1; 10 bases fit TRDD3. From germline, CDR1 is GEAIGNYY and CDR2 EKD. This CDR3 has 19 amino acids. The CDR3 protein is CACDTVGGDTYRDTDKPIF. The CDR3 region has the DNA TGTGCCTGTGACACCGTCGGGGGGGATACGTATCGGGACACCGATAAACCCATCTTT.